This T cell receptor (beta chain) originates from a study of T cells in Graves' hyperthyroidism and ophthalmopathy. The CDR3 is 18 residues long. Germline trimming cut 5 bases from V and 3 bases from J; bases unmatched to any gene: 9. CDR1 and CDR2 from the germline V gene are SGDLS and YYNGEE. This clonotype was recorded many times. The source material, RNA transcripts, was used to amplify TCR beta CDR3 regions. Researchers ran a first-round RT-PCR on the TCR CDR3 using the HTBI primer set. TCRdb reprocessed the multiplex PCR reads via MiXCR and lists one record per CDR3 protein. The profile shows about 360,000 distinct CDR3 sequences, roughly 13% of them singletons.

The origin of this receptor is a woman between 18 and 30 years old with Graves' hyperthyroidism. Sequenced material: blood. V gene TRBV9 combines with J gene TRBJ2-3, with 16 bases matching TRBD2. CDR3 coding DNA: TGTGCCAGCAGTTCCGGGACTAGCGGGAGGGAGGAGACAGATACGCAGTATTTT. Its translation: CASSSGTSGREETDTQYF.